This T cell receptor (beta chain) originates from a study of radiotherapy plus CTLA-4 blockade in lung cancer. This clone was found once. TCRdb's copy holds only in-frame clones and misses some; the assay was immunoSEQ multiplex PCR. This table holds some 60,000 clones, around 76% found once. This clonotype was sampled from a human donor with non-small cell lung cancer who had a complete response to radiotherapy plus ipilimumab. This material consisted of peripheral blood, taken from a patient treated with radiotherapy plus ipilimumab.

CDR3 residues: CASRADGHNEQFF. Written as DNA, the CDR3 is TGTGCCAGCAGGGCTGATGGGCACAATGAGCAGTTCTTC. The chain links TRBV2 to TRBJ2-1; the D is unclear. This CDR3 is built from 13 residues. The germline CDR1 and CDR2 sequences are SNHLY and FYNNEI. The V end was cut by 6 bases, the J end by 5 bases, with 11 bases between.